The T cell receptor (beta chain) described here comes from a study of long-term antiretroviral therapy in people with HIV. Findings and limits, study-wide: The clones with expansion before ART were dominant in the repertoire at all time points. Although diversity increased after ART, it remained lower than in transplant donor controls.

Notes on this clone: Its matching antigen is unknown.

The germline V gene has CDR1 MNHEY and CDR2 SMNVEV (reference sequence). V lost 8 bases and J 4 bases, leaving 15 bases between the germline ends. The CDR3 spans 14 residues. Runs used v3.0 of the immunoSEQ assay and were done at survey level. Profiling relied on immunoSEQ multiplex PCR, and the TCRdb table lists in-frame clones only, not all of them. The repertoire includes approximately 22,000 clones, around four fifths of them detected once, and around 3.1% sits in the top ten. Sequences were derived from unsorted PBMCs, sampled 1.9 years after starting antiretroviral therapy. The rearrangement links TRBV27 to TRBJ2-1; D may be TRBD1 or TRBD2 (7 bases each). This sequence originates from a woman aged 45 to 65 with HIV. CDR3 protein: CASSDREGYNEQFF. As DNA, the CDR3 is TGTGCCAGCTCTGACAGGGAGGGGTACAATGAGCAGTTCTTC.